A single T cell receptor (beta chain) is shown here with its context. Only in-frame clones appear in the TCRdb table, and some are missing; sequencing was by immunoSEQ multiplex PCR. Here the sample spans 95,000 to 100,000 clones, 80% to 95% being singletons. This specimen belongs to a study of blood T cell repertoires in COVID-19. J lost 2 bases, V lost 3 bases, and 7 bases had no gene match. CDR3 size: 14 residues. In germline, CDR1 is SQVTM, CDR2 ANQGSEA. Sample: peripheral blood. The chain carries TRBV29-1 and TRBJ2-7, with 7 bases lining up with TRBD2. This clonotype was obtained from a man in his forties or fifties with active COVID-19. CDR3 nucleotides: TGCAGCGTTGATCCTAGCGGCTGGCCCTACGAGCAGTACTTC. This gives the protein CSVDPSGWPYEQYF.